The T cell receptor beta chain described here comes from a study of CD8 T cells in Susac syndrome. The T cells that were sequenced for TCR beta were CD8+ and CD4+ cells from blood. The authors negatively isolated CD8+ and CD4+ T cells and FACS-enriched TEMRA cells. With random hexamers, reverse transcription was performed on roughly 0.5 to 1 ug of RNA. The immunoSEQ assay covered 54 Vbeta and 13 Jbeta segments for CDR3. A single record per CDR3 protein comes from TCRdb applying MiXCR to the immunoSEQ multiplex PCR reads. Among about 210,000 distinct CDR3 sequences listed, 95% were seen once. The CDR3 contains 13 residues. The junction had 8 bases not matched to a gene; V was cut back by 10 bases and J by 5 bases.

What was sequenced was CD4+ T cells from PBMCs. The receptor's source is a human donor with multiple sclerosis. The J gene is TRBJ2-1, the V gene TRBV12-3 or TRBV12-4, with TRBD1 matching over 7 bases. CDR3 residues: CATAGTDHNEQFF. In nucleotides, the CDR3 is TGTGCCACCGCCGGGACAGATCACAATGAGCAGTTCTTC.